The rows below give T cell receptor beta chains drawn from one sample of a study of neoadjuvant anti-PD-1 for oral cavity cancer. Method: immunoSEQ multiplex PCR; TCRdb's copy keeps in-frame clones and lacks some. Among under 85,000 clones listed, under 85% were seen once. This specimen was PBMCs, taken before nivolumab (anti-PD-1) treatment. All receptors derive from a person between 40 and 79 years old with oral cavity squamous cell carcinoma. The CDR3 runs from the conserved cysteine through the conserved F or W. A D gene is named only where the DNA matches it firmly. The size field is filled for only some rows; it gives once, few, many or a size class.

d_gene,j_gene,v_gene,abundance,CDR3nt,CDR3aa
.,TRBJ2-7,TRBV7-9,.,TGTGCCAGCAGCTTGAGGAGCGCTTCCTACGAGCAGTACTTC,CASSLRSASYEQYF
TRBD2,TRBJ2-2,TRBV6-6,.,TGTGCCAGCAGTTACATCATAGCGGGAGGATCCGGGGAGCTGTTTTTT,CASSYIIAGGSGELFF
TRBD2,TRBJ2-5,TRBV11-2,once,TGTGCCAGCAGACAACTAGCGGGATCGATGGAGACCCAGTACTTC,CASRQLAGSMETQYF
TRBD2,TRBJ2-7,TRBV10-3,.,TGTGCCATCAGTGAGGGGTTAGCGGGTATAGTCTCCTACGAGCAGTACTTC,CAISEGLAGIVSYEQYF
TRBD1,TRBJ2-2,TRBV2,.,TGTGCCAGCAGGGGGACAGCCTTACCCACCGGGGAGCTGTTTTTT,CASRGTALPTGELFF
TRBD1,TRBJ1-1,TRBV7-2,once,TGTGCCAGCAGCTTATTCGGGGGACAGGGGGCCTCAATGGCTTTCTTT,CASSLFGGQGASMAFF
.,TRBJ2-7,TRBV21-1,.,TGTGCCAGCAGCAAGCGAGGGGGTGAGTTCCTCTACGAGCAGTACTTC,CASSKRGGEFLYEQYF
.,TRBJ2-5,TRBV6-5,.,TGTGCCAGCAGTTACTCGACTGGGATAGGGTCAGAGACCCAGTACTTC,CASSYSTGIGSETQYF
.,TRBJ1-4,TRBV7-9,few,TGTGCCAGCAGCAGGAGCCCGGTTGACAGAGCGAGTGAAAAACTGTTTTTT,CASSRSPVDRASEKLFF
.,TRBJ1-3,TRBV6-1,.,TGTGCCAGCAGTTCCATGGACGCCGGAAACACCATATATTTT,CASSSMDAGNTIYF
.,TRBJ2-3,TRBV29-1,once,TGCAGCGTTGCGGTAGCGACCAGCACAGATACGCAGTATTTT,CSVAVATSTDTQYF
.,TRBJ1-2,TRBV6-5,.,TGTGCCAGCAGTTACTCTACAGGAGGCCTTAGTGGCGGCTACACCTTC,CASSYSTGGLSGGYTF
.,TRBJ2-7,TRBV5-1,.,TGCGCCAGCAGCTCGAACGGGGCCGTCTCCACCTACGAGCAGTACTTC,CASSSNGAVSTYEQYF
.,TRBJ1-1,TRBV14,few,TGTGCCAGCAGCCTTCGGGGGGGAGTTGGTGAAGCTTTCTTT,CASSLRGGVGEAFF
TRBD2,TRBJ2-1,TRBV5-1,few,TGCGCCAGCAGCTCCGCGAGACTAGCGGGAAATGAGCAGTTCTTC,CASSSARLAGNEQFF
.,TRBJ1-2,TRBV11-2,.,TGTGCCAGCAGCTCCGGCGGGGGATCTATTGGCTACACCTTC,CASSSGGGSIGYTF
.,TRBJ1-1,TRBV9,.,TGTGCCAGCAGCGGAGGGCGCACTGAAGCTTTCTTT,CASSGGRTEAFF
TRBD1,TRBJ1-5,TRBV11-2,.,TGTGCCAGCAGCCCCGGACAGGGTGGCCAGCCCCAGCATTTT,CASSPGQGGQPQHF
TRBD2,TRBJ2-7,TRBV6-1,.,TGTGCCAGCAGAGGAAGTGGGGGGGTATGGGGCGAGCAGTACTTC,CASRGSGGVWGEQYF
TRBD1,TRBJ1-4,TRBV7-8,.,TGTGCCAGCAGCTCCCAGGGGACAGGGTCCATACCAAATGAAAAACTGTTTTTT,CASSSQGTGSIPNEKLFF
.,TRBJ2-3,TRBV19,once,TGTGCCAGTAGTACTTGGGGAGCAGGGGGGCAGGGAGGCACAGATACGCAGTATTTT,CASSTWGAGGQGGTDTQYF